The clone carrying this T cell receptor beta chain was recorded only once. The entry originates in a study of blood T cell repertoires in COVID-19. Whole-study context: Sites in the United States, Italy and Spain provided acute and convalescent COVID-19 samples. The analysed material was cDNA or gDNA that came from T cells, B-cell-depleted T cells, or PBMCs.

Authors' processing steps: Amplification of reference gene primers provided the estimated nucleated cell counts. The protocol was immunoSEQ multiplex PCR, while the TCRdb copy is restricted to in-frame clones and leaves out a portion. That table gives V, J and clone size, and the DNA gave D and trimming. The table lists 200,000 to 300,000 clones, around 89% of them singletons. The CDR3 loop spans 15 amino acids. V was shortened by 4 bases and J by 8 bases, with 20 bases between the two germline ends. Germline CDR1 and CDR2: SNHLY and FYNNEI. Sequencing input: peripheral blood. The TCR originated in a woman aged 40 to 50 who had recovered from COVID-19. The chain has TRBV2 and TRBJ1-2; perhaps TRBD1 as D (5 bases). The CDR3 coding sequence is TGTGCCAGCAGTGTGGGGCAAGGCCCTCAGCAAGGCTACACCTTC. It is translated as CASSVGQGPQQGYTF.